Each of the 30 T cell receptor beta chains below was sequenced from the same sample in a study of blood T cell repertoires in COVID-19. The table came from immunoSEQ multiplex PCR; TCRdb's copy has only in-frame clones and leaves some out. This sample has 190,000 or so clones; roughly 81% occur once, and the top ten carry about 10%. Material: peripheral blood. All receptors come from an elderly woman with COVID-19, enrolled during active disease.

The V call is TRBV7-2, the J call TRBJ1-2; tentatively, D is TRBD1 (5 bases). Germline V gene sequence: CDR1 SGHTA, CDR2 FQGNSA. Between the trimmed V and J ends, which lost 5 bases and 8 bases, there was a span of 15 bases. The CDR3 sequence is 13 residues long. The DNA for the CDR3 is TGTGCCAGCAGCCGGACATCTTCCAGGGGCTACACCTTC. This sequence encodes CASSRTSSRGYTF.

This clone turned up a few times. The genes are TRBV3-1 (or the pseudogene TRBV3-2) and TRBJ2-5; TRBD2 is a possible D gene (5 bases). Trimming removed 4 bases at V and 7 bases at J, with 13 bases between. The CDR3 is 13 amino acids. Germline CDR1 and CDR2: LGHDT and YNNKEL (reference sequence). CDR3 coding DNA: TGTGCCAGCAGCCGAGGGCTGAGCGGGACCCAGTACTTC. It translates to CASSRGLSGTQYF.

The rearrangement links TRBV5-5 to TRBJ2-2, with D possibly matching TRBD1 (5 bases). The CDR3 sequence is 14 residues long. V gave up 0 bases and J gave up 5 bases, with 8 bases separating them. Germline lookup yields CDR1 SGHKS and CDR2 YYEKEE (reference sequence). This chain's CDR3 is CASSLGRGTGELFF. As DNA, the CDR3 is TGTGCCAGCAGCTTGGGAAGGGGAACCGGGGAGCTGTTTTTT.

This sequence joins TRBV5-4 and TRBJ2-7; D ambiguous. The V gene's germline CDR1 is SGHNT and CDR2 YYREEE (reference sequence). This CDR3 has 14 amino acids. Between the trimmed V and J ends, which lost 0 bases and 2 bases, there was a span of 9 bases. CDR3 nucleotide sequence: TGTGCCAGCAGCTTGGACAGCACCACCTACGAGCAGTACTTC. It encodes CASSLDSTTYEQYF.

By sample share, this clone is medium-sized. The rearrangement links TRBV11-2 to TRBJ2-7; D is perhaps TRBD1 (6 bases). V lost 0 bases and J 1 base, leaving 10 bases between the germline ends. Germline V CDR1 and CDR2: SGHAT, FQNNGV. This CDR3 has 15 amino acids. CDR3 sequence reads: CASSLEPDSSYEQYF. The DNA for the CDR3 is TGTGCCAGCAGCTTAGAACCGGACAGTTCCTACGAGCAGTACTTC.

This clone was seen only a few times. The chain uses TRBV7-8 and TRBJ2-2; possibly TRBD2 for D (6 bases). Trimming cost V 1 base and J 4 bases, with 16 bases left between them. This CDR3 is 17 amino acids long. Looked up from germline, CDR1 is SGHVS and CDR2 is FQNEAQ. CDR3 nucleotides: TGTGCCAGCAGCTTAGTCCCCAGCGGGCCGACCACCGGGGAGCTGTTTTTT. Translating gives CASSLVPSGPTTGELFF.

DNA of the CDR3: TGTGCCACCAGTGACCCTTGGCAGCGAAGCACAGATACGCAGTATTTT. It encodes CATSDPWQRSTDTQYF. J is TRBJ2-3 and V is TRBV24-1; D unresolved. Germline CDR1 reads KGHDR; CDR2 reads SFDVKD. The germline V and J ends were trimmed by 4 bases and 0 bases, with 13 bases remaining between them. CDR3 length: 16 amino acids.

The chain uses TRBV24-1 and TRBJ2-3, with D perhaps matching TRBD2 (6 bases). The CDR3 extends over 19 amino acids. V shed 1 base and J shed 2 bases, with 21 bases lying between them. Germline V CDR1 and CDR2: KGHDR, SFDVKD. The CDR3 DNA reads TGTGCCACCAGTGATTTATCCGGCGGAGGGCTTCTGTTCACAGATACGCAGTATTTT. Its protein is CATSDLSGGGLLFTDTQYF.

V and J are TRBV11-3 and TRBJ1-2; the match to TRBD1 covers 8 bases. The CDR3 totals 14 residues. Per the germline V gene, CDR1 is SGHNT and CDR2 is YENEEA. The junction had 8 bases not matched to a gene; V was cut back by 5 bases and J by 6 bases. The CDR3: CASSPWTGSNGYTF. The CDR3, as DNA: TGTGCCAGCAGCCCCTGGACAGGGTCCAATGGCTACACCTTC.

This chain connects TRBV19 to TRBJ1-3; 8 bases are shared with TRBD1. With 5 bases clipped from V and 2 bases from J, the junction kept 2 bases outside the gene matches. The CDR3 is 14 amino acids. The germline V gene encodes CDR1 LNHDA and CDR2 SQIVND (reference sequence). CDR3 loop: CASSADRAGNTIYF. For the CDR3, the DNA is TGTGCCAGTAGTGCGGACAGGGCTGGAAACACCATATATTTT.

This clone was detected only a few times. The J gene is TRBJ2-1, the V gene TRBV6-5, with TRBD1 identical over 8 bases. Germline trimming cut 6 bases from V and 4 bases from J; bases unmatched to any gene: 5. This CDR3 has 14 amino acids. CDR1 is MNHEY and CDR2 is SVGAGI in the germline V gene. The CDR3 spells CASRGRQGYNEQFF. CDR3 nucleotide sequence: TGTGCCAGCAGGGGACGACAGGGGTACAATGAGCAGTTCTTC.

The CDR3 loop is CASSWGQGDGYTF. CDR3 sequence (DNA): TGCGCCAGCAGCTGGGGACAGGGGGATGGCTACACCTTC. V usage is TRBV5-1 and J usage is TRBJ1-2, with 11 positions matching TRBD1. CDR3 length: 13 amino acids. The J segment lost 6 bases and the V segment lost 3 bases, leaving 1 base of the junction unmatched. Germline V gene data show CDR1 as SGHRS and CDR2 as YFSETQ. Full variable domain (outside the CDR3, taken from reference TRBV5-1 and TRBJ1-2): KAGVTQTPRYLIKTRGQQVTLSCSPISGHRSVSWYQQTPGQGLQFLFEYFSETQRNKGNFPGRFSGRQFSNSRSEMNVSTLELGDSALYLCASSWGQGDGYTFGSGTRLTVV.

V is TRBV13 and J is TRBJ2-7, with D tentatively TRBD2 (5 bases). The CDR3 has 12 residues. V dropped 1 base and J dropped 7 bases, with 8 bases sitting between them. CDR1 is PRHDT, CDR2 FYEKMQ, per germline (reference sequence). The CDR3 reads CASSLDGGEQYF. In DNA form, the CDR3 reads TGTGCCAGCAGCTTAGATGGCGGGGAGCAGTACTTC. Drawing the rest from reference TRBV13 and TRBJ2-7, the complete variable domain is AAGVIQSPRHLIKEKRETATLKCYPIPRHDTVYWYQQGPGQDPQFLISFYEKMQSDKGSIPDRFSAQQFSDYHSELNMSSLELGDSALYFCASSLDGGEQYFGPGTRLTVT.

This chain links TRBV20-1 with TRBJ2-7, with a possible D match to TRBD2 (6 bases). The V and J ends lost 3 bases and 6 bases respectively, with 18 bases between them. CDR1 is DFQATT, CDR2 SNEGSKA, per germline (reference sequence). The CDR3 length is 14 residues. The chain's CDR3 is CSASSRGGRPEQYF. The CDR3 nucleotides read TGCAGTGCTAGTTCCAGAGGAGGGAGGCCCGAGCAGTACTTC.

The chain employs TRBV28 and TRBJ2-7; possibly TRBD2 for D (5 bases). Germline V gene lookup returns CDR1 MDHEN and CDR2 SYDVKM. V shed 2 bases and J shed 0 bases, with 8 bases lying between them. The CDR3 loop spans 14 amino acids. The CDR3 spells CASSLAGSSYEQYF. In DNA form, the CDR3 reads TGTGCCAGCAGTTTAGCGGGTAGCTCCTACGAGCAGTACTTC.

Many counts were recorded for this clone. This chain uses TRBV5-1 with TRBJ2-7; the match to TRBD1 covers 7 bases. V shed 1 base and J 5 bases; nucleotides not matched to a gene: 6. The CDR3 runs 14 residues. Germline assignment: CDR1 SGHRS and CDR2 YFSETQ. The CDR3 DNA reads as TGCGCCAGCAGCTTGCGACAGGGCATCCACGAGCAGTACTTC. Residues: CASSLRQGIHEQYF.

This clone was counted once. The V and J genes are TRBV28 and TRBJ2-7, with D perhaps TRBD1 (6 bases). CDR3 length: 15 amino acids. Germline V gene data show CDR1 as MDHEN and CDR2 as SYDVKM. Deletions cut 6 bases from V and 4 bases from J, with 19 bases between. The CDR3 loop reads CASSLPKGVGYEQYF. In DNA, the CDR3 is TGTGCCAGCAGCCTCCCCAAGGGGGTAGGGTACGAGCAGTACTTC.

This rearrangement joins TRBV29-1 to TRBJ2-1; 7 bases align to TRBD1. This CDR3 region has 12 residues. Germline-derived CDR1 and CDR2 are SQVTM and ANQGSEA. V lost 4 bases, J lost 9 bases, and 6 bases stayed unmatched. CDR3 sequence (DNA): TGCAGCGTTGCACGACAGGGACCTGAGCAGTTCTTC. This encodes CSVARQGPEQFF.

This clone was counted a single time. The chain has TRBV5-5 and TRBJ1-2; 9 nucleotides line up with TRBD1. V lost 4 bases, J lost 5 bases, and 3 bases stayed unmatched. The germline V gene has CDR1 SGHKS and CDR2 YYEKEE (reference sequence). The CDR3 consists of 13 residues. The chain's CDR3 is CASSTGQGYGYTF. CDR3 in DNA: TGTGCCAGCAGCACGGGACAGGGATATGGCTACACCTTC.

V and J are TRBV2 and TRBJ1-1; D possibly corresponds to TRBD1 (6 bases). Germline assignment: CDR1 SNHLY and CDR2 FYNNEI. Trimming took 0 bases from V and 1 from J, leaving 9 bases between them. The length of the CDR3 is 15 residues. DNA of the CDR3: TGTGCCAGCAGTGAAGCGAGGGGGGGGAACACTGAAGCTTTCTTT. Translation: CASSEARGGNTEAFF. The full variable domain, its missing parts supplied by reference TRBV2 and TRBJ1-1, is EPEVTQTPSHQVTQMGQEVILRCVPISNHLYFYWYRQILGQKVEFLVSFYNNEISEKSEIFDDQFSVERPDGSNFTLKIRSTKLEDSAMYFCASSEARGGNTEAFFGQGTRLTVV.

The rearrangement links TRBV19 to TRBJ2-2; 9 bases are shared with TRBD1. The V and J ends lost 5 bases and 5 bases, in that order; junction bases with no gene match: 6. CDR1 and CDR2 from the germline V gene are LNHDA and SQIVND (reference sequence). The CDR3 is made up of 15 amino acids. CDR3 sequence: CASSGQGWLTGELFF. The CDR3 nucleotides read TGTGCCAGTAGTGGACAGGGGTGGTTAACCGGGGAGCTGTTTTTT.

This clone showed up just a few times. V gene TRBV6-4 combines with J gene TRBJ1-1; D call uncertain. Germline V gene sequence: CDR1 MRHNA, CDR2 SNTAGT. The CDR3 totals 15 residues. V was shortened by 0 bases and J by 11 bases, with 19 bases between the two germline ends. The CDR3 DNA is TGTGCCAGCAGTGACTCAGGAGGAGTCCCTACGAGGGCTTTCTTT. This translates into CASSDSGGVPTRAFF.

The rearrangement links TRBV18 to TRBJ2-2; 8 nucleotides agree with TRBD1. V lost 2 bases to trimming and J lost 5 bases; unmatched junction nucleotides: 4. Germline values: CDR1 KGHSH, CDR2 LQKENI. This CDR3 comprises 15 residues. The CDR3 loop is CASSPKTGETGELFF. For the CDR3, the DNA is TGTGCCAGCTCACCAAAGACAGGGGAGACCGGGGAGCTGTTTTTT. The variable domain in full, with the rest retrieved from reference TRBV18 and TRBJ2-2, is NAGVMQNPRHLVRRRGQEARLRCSPMKGHSHVYWYRQLPEEGLKFMVYLQKENIIDESGMPKERFSAEFPKEGPSILRIQQVVRGDSAAYFCASSPKTGETGELFFGEGSRLTVL.

The count of this clone is one. The V call is TRBV27, the J call TRBJ2-5, with 10 bases aligning to TRBD1. CDR1 and CDR2 (germline): MNHEY, SMNVEV (reference sequence). There are 14 residues in the CDR3. V was clipped by 4 bases and J by 5 bases; unmatched bases: 4. The CDR3 protein is CASSSRTGGETQYF. CDR3 nucleotides: TGTGCCAGCAGTTCCCGGACAGGGGGGGAGACCCAGTACTTC.

The chain employs TRBV7-8 and TRBJ1-1, with no clear D. CDR1 is SGHVS and CDR2 is FQNEAQ in the germline V gene. The CDR3 extends over 12 amino acids. V gave up 1 base and J gave up 11 bases, with 11 bases separating them. CDR3 residues: CASSLVSMEAFF. The CDR3 DNA reads TGTGCCAGCAGCTTAGTTAGCATGGAGGCTTTCTTT.

On this clone: One end of the junction is discordant with germline, which a read error may explain. The rearrangement uses TRBV18 and TRBJ1-2; perhaps TRBD1 as D (5 bases). The germline V gene has CDR1 KGHSH and CDR2 LQKENI. The CDR3 covers 12 residues. CDR3 in DNA: TGTGCCAGCTCACCAAGGCAAGGGGTCGGGTACTTC. It yields the protein CASSPRQGVGYF.

This clone was seen a handful of times. V gene TRBV4-1 combines with J gene TRBJ2-2; 7 positions agree with TRBD1. The J segment lost 4 bases and the V segment lost 1 base, leaving 6 bases of the junction unmatched. This CDR3 spans 16 amino acids. Germline CDR1 and CDR2: MGHRA and YSYEKL. In nucleotides, the CDR3 is TGCGCCAGCAGCCAAGTTGAGGGGGCGGCCACCGGGGAGCTGTTTTTT. Its protein product is CASSQVEGAATGELFF.

In its sample, this clone was seen a few times. The V and J genes are TRBV6-5 and TRBJ1-6; 8 bases match TRBD1. The junction had 2 bases not matched to a gene; V was cut back by 0 bases and J by 7 bases. The V gene's germline CDR1 is MNHEY and CDR2 SVGAGI. This CDR3 spans 15 amino acids. The CDR3 loop is CASSYSPGGNSPLHF. The CDR3 DNA reads TGTGCCAGCAGTTACTCGCCAGGGGGCAATTCACCCCTCCACTTT.

The chain links TRBV2 to TRBJ1-1, with D perhaps TRBD1 (5 bases). There are 13 residues in the CDR3. Germline V gives CDR1 SNHLY, CDR2 FYNNEI. With 10 bases removed from V and 0 bases from J, the gap between germline ends came to 12 bases. CDR3 bases: TGTGCCATCCCGGGACTTCTGAACACTGAAGCTTTCTTT. It encodes CAIPGLLNTEAFF. Complete variable domain (other parts from reference TRBV2 and TRBJ1-1): EPEVTQTPSHQVTQMGQEVILRCVPISNHLYFYWYRQILGQKVEFLVSFYNNEISEKSEIFDDQFSVERPDGSNFTLKIRSTKLEDSAMYFCAIPGLLNTEAFFGQGTRLTVV.

V usage is TRBV27 and J usage is TRBJ2-7; TRBD1 might be the D (5 bases). The CDR3 is 14 amino acids. V lost 3 bases to trimming and J lost 0 bases, with 9 bases between them. The V gene's germline CDR1 is MNHEY and CDR2 SMNVEV (reference sequence). The CDR3 DNA reads TGTGCCAGCAGTTTGGGGCGGATCTCCTACGAGCAGTACTTC. This encodes CASSLGRISYEQYF.